This passage covers 12 T cell receptor beta chains from one sample sequenced in a study of cytomegalovirus exposure and HLA in healthy donors. The PCR was carried out with 60 Vbeta primers and 13 Jbeta primers. Repertoires were generated with immunoSEQ multiplex PCR, while TCRdb's copy carries only in-frame clones and drops some. The sample lists approximately 180,000 clones, about four fifths occurring once. The sequencing input was PBMCs. These receptors were obtained from a woman aged 18-35 years in good health and CMV-seronegative.

The chain recombines TRBV11-2 with TRBJ2-3; D is ambiguous. This CDR3 has 12 residues. The V gene lost 5 bases and the J gene lost 7 bases, with 10 bases spanning the gap. Germline CDR1 reads SGHAT; CDR2 reads FQNNGV. CDR3 in DNA: TGTGCCAGCAGCAACCACATAAATACGCAGTATTTT. Residues: CASSNHINTQYF.

CDR3 protein: CASSATGTSYNEQFF. The CDR3 DNA reads TGCGCCAGCAGCGCAACCGGGACTTCTTACAATGAGCAGTTCTTC. The chain couples TRBV10-1 to TRBJ2-1; possibly TRBD2 for D (6 bases). Trimming shortened V by 6 bases and J by 4 bases, and 16 bases separated the two germline ends. The CDR3 sequence is 15 residues long. Germline V gene data show CDR1 as WNHNN and CDR2 as SYGVQD (reference sequence).

The chain joins TRBV12-5 to TRBJ2-5; weak D call: TRBD1 (6 bases). The ends were cut back, 5 bases at V and 1 base at J, with 11 bases in the middle. The CDR3 contains 14 residues. The germline V gene encodes CDR1 LGHNT and CDR2 FRNRAP. CDR3 loop: CASGVDSTQETQYF. The CDR3 DNA reads as TGTGCTAGTGGTGTGGACAGTACCCAAGAGACCCAGTACTTC.

The chain couples TRBV27 to TRBJ2-3; a weak D match, TRBD2 (5 bases). This CDR3 has 13 amino acids. V lost 4 bases to trimming and J lost 5 bases, with 10 bases between them. Germline V gives CDR1 MNHEY, CDR2 SMNVEV (reference sequence). CDR3 DNA sequence: TGTGCCAGCAGTTCCCGAGAGGGAGATACGCAGTATTTT. Translation gives CASSSREGDTQYF.

The chain couples TRBV5-4 to TRBJ2-2, with 9 bases aligning to TRBD2. The CDR3 has 19 amino acids. Per the germline V gene, CDR1 is SGHNT and CDR2 is YYREEE (reference sequence). J was trimmed by 7 bases and V by 4 bases; bases with no gene match: 20. The CDR3 DNA reads TGTGCCAGCAGCCACCCCCCGGGGCGCGGGAGGGCCGGGGGCGGGGAGCTGTTTTTT. Its translation: CASSHPPGRGRAGGGELFF.

This sequence joins TRBV7-6 and TRBJ2-7, with D possibly TRBD2 on 5 matching bases. Trimming removed 0 bases at V and 0 bases at J, with 9 bases between. The CDR3 is 15 amino acids. Germline values: CDR1 SGHVS, CDR2 FNYEAQ. The DNA of the CDR3 is TGTGCCAGCAGCTTAGCCGCGGGCCGCTCCTACGAGCAGTACTTC. Protein: CASSLAAGRSYEQYF.

V gene TRBV9 combines with J gene TRBJ2-1; no clear D gene. Germline loops: CDR1 SGDLS, CDR2 YYNGEE. The CDR3 loop spans 14 amino acids. Between the trimmed V and J ends, which lost 0 bases and 9 bases, there was a span of 13 bases. As DNA, the CDR3 is TGTGCCAGCAGCGTAGTGGCTAGAATAGGTGAGCAGTTCTTC. The encoded protein is CASSVVARIGEQFF.

The chain recombines TRBV19 with TRBJ1-2, with TRBD1 identical over 10 bases. The CDR3 covers 14 residues. Germline CDR1 is LNHDA and CDR2 is SQIVND (reference sequence). The V gene end was trimmed by 1 base and the J gene end by 8 bases; junction bases not matched to a gene: 4. Here the CDR3 DNA reads TGTGCCAGTAGTATAGGGACAGGGGGACGGGGCTACACCTTC. Its translation: CASSIGTGGRGYTF.

This clone was recorded only once. CDR3 in DNA: TGTGCCACCAGCTCCCGCCATACGGGAGGAATACTTTACAATGAGCAGTTCTTC. Protein: CATSSRHTGGILYNEQFF. The chain links TRBV15 to TRBJ2-1; 7 nucleotides agree with TRBD2. The CDR3 is 18 residues long. Germline CDR1 is LNHNV and CDR2 is YYDKDF (reference sequence). Germline trimming cut 5 bases from V and 4 bases from J; bases unmatched to any gene: 17.

The chain has TRBV10-2 and TRBJ2-5; 9 bases are shared with TRBD2. Per germline, CDR1 WSHSY and CDR2 SAAADI. The CDR3 contains 14 residues. The V segment lost 7 bases and the J segment 2 bases; nucleotides outside the gene matches: 5. The CDR3, as DNA: TGCGCCAGCACCGGACTAGCGCCACAAGAGACCCAGTACTTC. Its protein product is CASTGLAPQETQYF.

The CDR3 sequence is CASSYGTDTQYF. In DNA, the CDR3 is TGTGCCAGTAGTTATGGCACAGATACGCAGTATTTT. V is TRBV19 and J is TRBJ2-3; D is undetermined. The CDR3 has 12 amino acids. The V end lost 5 bases, the J end lost 1 base, and 4 bases lay between the germline ends. Germline V gives CDR1 LNHDA, CDR2 SQIVND (reference sequence).

This clone came up a few times. The rearrangement uses TRBV9 and TRBJ2-1; 9 bases fit TRBD2. With 5 bases clipped from V and 6 bases from J, the junction kept 9 bases outside the gene matches. Germline loops: CDR1 SGDLS, CDR2 YYNGEE. This CDR3 spans 15 amino acids. CDR3 nucleotide sequence: TGTGCCAGCAGTCTTAGCGGGAGTAACTCCAATGAGCAGTTCTTC. Translated, it gives CASSLSGSNSNEQFF.